The present T cell receptor (beta chain) was sequenced within a study of cytomegalovirus exposure and HLA in healthy donors. About the study: Both the 120 or so validation repertoires and the roughly 620 first-cohort repertoires used the same platform, as reported by a later analysis.

J gave up 6 bases and V 5 bases, and 11 bases lay outside the gene matches. Germline-derived CDR1 and CDR2 are SEHNR and FQNEAQ (reference sequence). The length of the CDR3 is 16 residues. A few counts support this clone. Generated by immunoSEQ multiplex PCR, the TCRdb table keeps only in-frame clones and is missing some. The data show under 150,000 clones, around nine tenths seen once. This rearrangement joins TRBV7-9 to TRBJ2-7, with TRBD2 identical over 12 bases. Sequencing was done on a sample of PBMCs. This TCR was recovered from a man between 18 and 35 years old in good health and CMV-seropositive. The CDR3 bases are TGTGCCAGCAGCCGAGTCCCGGGACTAGCGGGTTCCGAGCAGTACTTC. This translates into CASSRVPGLAGSEQYF.